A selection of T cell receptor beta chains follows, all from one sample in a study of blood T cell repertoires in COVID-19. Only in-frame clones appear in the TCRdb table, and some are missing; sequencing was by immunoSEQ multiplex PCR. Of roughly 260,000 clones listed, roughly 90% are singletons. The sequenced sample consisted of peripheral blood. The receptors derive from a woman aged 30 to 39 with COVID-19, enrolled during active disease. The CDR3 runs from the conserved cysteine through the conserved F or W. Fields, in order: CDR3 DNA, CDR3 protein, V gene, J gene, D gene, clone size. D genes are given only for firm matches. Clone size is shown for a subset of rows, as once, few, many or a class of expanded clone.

cdr3_nt: TGTGCCAGCAGCTTAGGAGGCTGGACTGAGCAGTACTTC; cdr3_aa: CASSLGGWTEQYF; v_call: TRBV13; j_call: TRBJ2-7; d_call: NA; clone_size: NA
cdr3_nt: TGTGCCAGCCGGGGGGGTGAGGGGGTCCGCTACGAGCAGTACTTC; cdr3_aa: CASRGGEGVRYEQYF; v_call: TRBV28; j_call: TRBJ2-7; d_call: TRBD2; clone_size: NA
cdr3_nt: TGTGCCTGGAGTCAGGGCCAGGGCATAAACGGCTACACCTTC; cdr3_aa: CAWSQGQGINGYTF; v_call: TRBV30; j_call: TRBJ1-2; d_call: NA; clone_size: once
cdr3_nt: TGTGCCAGCAGCCGGGGTTCGAAGGGAGATACGCAGTATTTT; cdr3_aa: CASSRGSKGDTQYF; v_call: TRBV5-6; j_call: TRBJ2-3; d_call: NA; clone_size: once
cdr3_nt: TGCGCCAGCAGCTCGGGACAGGGGGATCAGCCCCAGCATTTT; cdr3_aa: CASSSGQGDQPQHF; v_call: TRBV5-1; j_call: TRBJ1-5; d_call: TRBD1; clone_size: NA
cdr3_nt: TGTGCCAGCAGTTTGGGCAGGGGGTCTGGCTACACCTTC; cdr3_aa: CASSLGRGSGYTF; v_call: TRBV28; j_call: TRBJ1-2; d_call: TRBD1; clone_size: NA
cdr3_nt: TGTGCCAGCAGCTTAGAAGGAGCGGGAGGGTCTTACAATGAGCAGTTCTTC; cdr3_aa: CASSLEGAGGSYNEQFF; v_call: TRBV7-2; j_call: TRBJ2-1; d_call: TRBD2; clone_size: NA
cdr3_nt: TGTGCCAGCTCACCGGGAGGGCGCGAGGGTGAAAAACTGTTTTTT; cdr3_aa: CASSPGGREGEKLFF; v_call: TRBV18; j_call: TRBJ1-4; d_call: NA; clone_size: few
cdr3_nt: TGTGCTGCGTTGTACCAAGAGACCCAGTACTTC; cdr3_aa: CAALYQETQYF; v_call: TRBV6-5; j_call: TRBJ2-5; d_call: NA; clone_size: NA
cdr3_nt: TGTGCCAGCACGACACGGAATTCACCCCTCCACTTT; cdr3_aa: CASTTRNSPLHF; v_call: TRBV28; j_call: TRBJ1-6; d_call: NA; clone_size: NA
cdr3_nt: TGTGCCAGCAGCACCTCGACTAGTTGGGGTGGAGAGACCCAGTACTTC; cdr3_aa: CASSTSTSWGGETQYF; v_call: TRBV5-6; j_call: TRBJ2-5; d_call: NA; clone_size: NA
cdr3_nt: TGTGCCAGCAGCTCCCTGGGCCTACCATACGAGCAGTACTTC; cdr3_aa: CASSSLGLPYEQYF; v_call: TRBV7-2; j_call: TRBJ2-7; d_call: NA; clone_size: NA
cdr3_nt: TGTGCCAGCAGCTTGTATTCGGATGGCTACACCTTC; cdr3_aa: CASSLYSDGYTF; v_call: TRBV5-5; j_call: TRBJ1-2; d_call: NA; clone_size: NA
cdr3_nt: TGCGCCAGCAGTTCCGGACAGGGAGGAGTAGCTACGCAGTATTTT; cdr3_aa: CASSSGQGGVATQYF; v_call: TRBV10-1; j_call: TRBJ2-3; d_call: TRBD1; clone_size: NA
cdr3_nt: TGCAGTGCTAGTGCAGTAACCATCTCTGAAGCTTTCTTT; cdr3_aa: CSASAVTISEAFF; v_call: TRBV20-1; j_call: TRBJ1-1; d_call: NA; clone_size: once
cdr3_nt: TGTGCCAGCAGCTCCAGGGGGCAGGGCTACACCTTC; cdr3_aa: CASSSRGQGYTF; v_call: TRBV7-2; j_call: TRBJ1-2; d_call: TRBD1; clone_size: NA
cdr3_nt: TGCAGCGCTGGGGGCGGTGGGTTAGAGACCCAGTACTTC; cdr3_aa: CSAGGGGLETQYF; v_call: TRBV29-1; j_call: TRBJ2-5; d_call: NA; clone_size: NA
cdr3_nt: TGCAGTGCCTGGCCTCGTGGCGGCTACACCTTC; cdr3_aa: CSAWPRGGYTF; v_call: TRBV20-1; j_call: TRBJ1-2; d_call: NA; clone_size: NA
cdr3_nt: TGTGCCAGCAGCCTCGGGGGAGGGACGGTGCAGTTCTTC; cdr3_aa: CASSLGGGTVQFF; v_call: TRBV6-5; j_call: TRBJ2-1; d_call: TRBD2; clone_size: NA
cdr3_nt: TGTGCCAGCAGTTTACCTCCTTCCTACGAGCAGTACTTC; cdr3_aa: CASSLPPSYEQYF; v_call: TRBV28; j_call: TRBJ2-7; d_call: NA; clone_size: NA
cdr3_nt: TGTGCCACCAGTGATAGTAGCGGAACCACAGATACGCAGTATTTT; cdr3_aa: CATSDSSGTTDTQYF; v_call: TRBV24-1; j_call: TRBJ2-3; d_call: NA; clone_size: NA
cdr3_nt: TGCGCCAGCAGTGGGACAGGGACGATCTATGGCTACACCTTC; cdr3_aa: CASSGTGTIYGYTF; v_call: TRBV10-2; j_call: TRBJ1-2; d_call: TRBD1; clone_size: NA
cdr3_nt: TGTGCCAGCAGGGTAAGCGGGAACCTCCAAGAGACCCAGTACTTC; cdr3_aa: CASRVSGNLQETQYF; v_call: TRBV28; j_call: TRBJ2-5; d_call: TRBD2; clone_size: NA
cdr3_nt: TGTGCCAGCAGTTTATTTTCTTGGGGCGCTCCCTACGAGCAGTACTTC; cdr3_aa: CASSLFSWGAPYEQYF; v_call: TRBV27; j_call: TRBJ2-7; d_call: NA; clone_size: NA